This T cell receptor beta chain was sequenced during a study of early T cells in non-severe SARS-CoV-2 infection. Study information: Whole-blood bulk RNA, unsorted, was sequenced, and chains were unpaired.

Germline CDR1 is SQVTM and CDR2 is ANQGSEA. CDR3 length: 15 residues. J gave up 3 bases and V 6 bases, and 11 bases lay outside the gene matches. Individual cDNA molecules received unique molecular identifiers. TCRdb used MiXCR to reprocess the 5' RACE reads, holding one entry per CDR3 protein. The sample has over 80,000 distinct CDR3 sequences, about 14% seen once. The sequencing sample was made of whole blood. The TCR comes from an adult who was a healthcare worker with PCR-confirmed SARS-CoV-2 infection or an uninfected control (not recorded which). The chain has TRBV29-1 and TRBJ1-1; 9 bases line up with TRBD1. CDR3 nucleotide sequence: TGCAGCGTCAAAGGAACCGGGACAGGGTACACTGAAGCTTTCTTT. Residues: CSVKGTGTGYTEAFF.